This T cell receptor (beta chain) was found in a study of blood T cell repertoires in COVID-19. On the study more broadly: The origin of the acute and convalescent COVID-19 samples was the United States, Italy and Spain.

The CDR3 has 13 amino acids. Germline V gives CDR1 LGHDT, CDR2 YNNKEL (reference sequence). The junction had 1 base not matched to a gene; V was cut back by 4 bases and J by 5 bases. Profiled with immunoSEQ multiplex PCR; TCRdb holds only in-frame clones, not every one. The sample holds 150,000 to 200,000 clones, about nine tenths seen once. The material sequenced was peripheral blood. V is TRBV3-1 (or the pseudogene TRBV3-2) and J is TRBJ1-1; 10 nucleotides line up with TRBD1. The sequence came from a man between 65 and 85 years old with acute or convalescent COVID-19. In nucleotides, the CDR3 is TGTGCCAGCAGCCGGACAGGGGGGACTGAAGCTTTCTTT. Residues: CASSRTGGTEAFF.